This T cell receptor (beta chain) was profiled in a study of T cells in Graves' hyperthyroidism and ophthalmopathy. Researchers amplified the TCR beta CDR3 regions from RNA transcripts. TCR CDR3 underwent first-round RT-PCR with the HTBI primer set. Each CDR3 protein gets one entry after TCRdb re-called the multiplex PCR reads with MiXCR. Found here are around 420,000 distinct CDR3 sequences, around 13% of them singletons; the top ten hold 5.3%. The germline V gene has CDR1 KGHSH and CDR2 LQKENI. The CDR3 extends over 14 amino acids. Trimming removed 6 bases at V and 5 bases at J, with 17 bases between. This clonotype was observed many times.

This chain uses TRBV18 with TRBJ2-7, with D perhaps given as TRBD1 or TRBD2 (5 bases each). The clonotype originates from a woman between 18 and 29 years old with Graves' hyperthyroidism. Specimen: blood. CDR3 DNA sequence: TGTGCCAGCTCCCTCAGGGAGTTTCGGGACGAGCAGTACTTC. Translation gives CASSLREFRDEQYF.